This T cell receptor beta chain was sequenced in a study of blood T cell repertoires in COVID-19. The overall study: The United States, Italy and Spain supplied acute and convalescent COVID-19 samples. Sources were T cells, B-cell-depleted T cells, or PBMCs; the material itself was cDNA or gDNA.

Germline V lookup: CDR1 MDHEN, CDR2 SYDVKM. V trimming: 8 bases; J trimming: 5 bases; junction bases outside the gene matches: 13. The CDR3 is 15 amino acids. Authors' data handling: Amplification of reference gene primers was used by the study to estimate nucleated cell counts. TCRdb keeps only in-frame clones here, not all; method: immunoSEQ multiplex PCR. That table furnishes V, J and clone size, whereas the DNA furnished D and trimming. The table has under 300,000 clones, roughly 80% seen once; the top ten hold about 9.5%. This TCR was recovered from a woman older than 75 with acute or convalescent COVID-19. V usage is TRBV28 and J usage is TRBJ1-2, with TRBD1 identical over 8 bases. The sample comprised peripheral blood. The CDR3 coding sequence is TGTGCCAGCCACGGACAGGGTCGAGTTTTTTATGGCTACACCTTC. Its translation is CASHGQGRVFYGYTF.